This is a list of T cell receptor beta chains from one sample in a study of memory CD4+ T cells and cytomegalovirus serostatus. The repertoire was sequenced with immunoSEQ multiplex PCR; TCRdb's copy has only in-frame clones and lacks some. The sample lists 56,000 or so clones, roughly 87% occurring once. Sequenced: memory CD4+ T cells from blood. These receptors were collected from an adult in good health and CMV-seronegative. CDR3s include the opening cysteine and the closing phenylalanine or tryptophan. A D gene is named only where the DNA matches it firmly. Not every row has a clone size; where given, it reads once, few, many or a size class.

clone size: .
V gene: TRBV4-2
CDR3 length: 16
D gene: .
J gene: TRBJ2-5
CDR3 DNA: TGTGCCAGCAGCCAAGGAGGTAGCCCGGGGGTGGAGACCCAGTACTTC
CDR3 protein: CASSQGGSPGVETQYF

clone size: .
V gene: TRBV5-1
CDR3 length: 15
D gene: .
J gene: TRBJ2-1
CDR3 DNA: TGCGCCAGCAGCTTGGGGGCAGGCCCCTACAATGAGCAGTTCTTC
CDR3 protein: CASSLGAGPYNEQFF

clone size: few
V gene: TRBV5-4
CDR3 length: 15
D gene: .
J gene: TRBJ1-1
CDR3 DNA: TGTGCCAGCAGCTTGGTTTCCGGGAGGGGCACTGAAGCTTTCTTT
CDR3 protein: CASSLVSGRGTEAFF

clone size: .
V gene: TRBV7-3
CDR3 length: 13
D gene: .
J gene: TRBJ1-2
CDR3 DNA: TGTGCCAGCAGCTCCACAGGGAACTATGGCTACACCTTC
CDR3 protein: CASSSTGNYGYTF

clone size: .
V gene: TRBV14
CDR3 length: 12
D gene: .
J gene: TRBJ1-1
CDR3 DNA: TGTGCCAGTAGACGGGAAGGGACTGAAGCTTTCTTT
CDR3 protein: CASRREGTEAFF

clone size: .
V gene: TRBV28
CDR3 length: 17
D gene: TRBD1
J gene: TRBJ2-6
CDR3 DNA: TGTGCCAGCAGTTCGATTACAGGGGGCGAAGGGGCCAACGTCCTGACTTTC
CDR3 protein: CASSSITGGEGANVLTF

clone size: .
V gene: TRBV11-2
CDR3 length: 18
D gene: TRBD2
J gene: TRBJ2-4
CDR3 DNA: TGTGCCAGCAGCCAGCAGACTAGCGGGGCGGGGGCCAAAAACATTCAGTACTTC
CDR3 protein: CASSQQTSGAGAKNIQYF

clone size: once
V gene: TRBV19
CDR3 length: 14
D gene: .
J gene: TRBJ2-2
CDR3 DNA: TGTGCCAGTAGCCTTTTGGGGGTGAAGGTGGAGCTGTTTTTT
CDR3 protein: CASSLLGVKVELFF

clone size: few
V gene: TRBV4-1
CDR3 length: 14
D gene: .
J gene: TRBJ1-4
CDR3 DNA: TGCGCCAGCAGCCAAGTTGCAACTAATGAAAAACTGTTTTTT
CDR3 protein: CASSQVATNEKLFF

clone size: .
V gene: TRBV7-8
CDR3 length: 16
D gene: TRBD1
J gene: TRBJ1-1
CDR3 DNA: TGTGCCAGCAGCTCCCCCCTAGGGACAGGGGTAGACGAAGCTTTCTTT
CDR3 protein: CASSSPLGTGVDEAFF

clone size: once
V gene: TRBV6-5
CDR3 length: 15
D gene: .
J gene: TRBJ2-3
CDR3 DNA: TGTGCCAGCAGAACAACTATTATTAGCACAGATACGCAGTATTTT
CDR3 protein: CASRTTIISTDTQYF

clone size: .
V gene: TRBV6-1
CDR3 length: 15
D gene: .
J gene: TRBJ1-3
CDR3 DNA: TGTGCCAGCAGTATTCTGACAGGAACGGGAAACACCATATATTTT
CDR3 protein: CASSILTGTGNTIYF

clone size: .
V gene: TRBV5-6
CDR3 length: 12
D gene: .
J gene: TRBJ1-1
CDR3 DNA: TGTGCCAGCAGCCGGGACTTCACTGAAGCTTTCTTT
CDR3 protein: CASSRDFTEAFF

clone size: .
V gene: TRBV11-3
CDR3 length: 16
D gene: .
J gene: TRBJ2-1
CDR3 DNA: TGTGCCAGCAGCTTAGGAGTGGTCGACACCTACAATGAGCAGTTCTTC
CDR3 protein: CASSLGVVDTYNEQFF

clone size: .
V gene: TRBV28
CDR3 length: 12
D gene: .
J gene: TRBJ1-2
CDR3 DNA: TGTGCCAGCAGTCCCCAGGGGTATGGCTACACCTTC
CDR3 protein: CASSPQGYGYTF

clone size: .
V gene: TRBV19
CDR3 length: 18
D gene: .
J gene: TRBJ2-2
CDR3 DNA: TGTGCCAGTAGTATTGCGATACAACTGATAGCGAACACCGGGGAGCTGTTTTTT
CDR3 protein: CASSIAIQLIANTGELFF

clone size: .
V gene: TRBV27
CDR3 length: 14
D gene: TRBD1
J gene: TRBJ1-4
CDR3 DNA: TGTGCCAGCAAATTCGGACAGGGGAATGAAAAACTGTTTTTT
CDR3 protein: CASKFGQGNEKLFF

clone size: .
V gene: TRBV6-1
CDR3 length: 11
D gene: .
J gene: TRBJ1-2
CDR3 DNA: TGTGCCAGCAGGGACTTGGGGGGCTACACCTTC
CDR3 protein: CASRDLGGYTF

clone size: .
V gene: TRBV6-5
CDR3 length: 12
D gene: .
J gene: TRBJ2-5
CDR3 DNA: TGTGCCAGCAGTTACTCCGGAGAGACCCAGTACTTC
CDR3 protein: CASSYSGETQYF

clone size: .
V gene: TRBV7-2
CDR3 length: 16
D gene: .
J gene: TRBJ2-7
CDR3 DNA: TGTGCCAGCACCAAATTGGGGGGGGCAGAATTGAACGAGCAGTACTTC
CDR3 protein: CASTKLGGAELNEQYF

clone size: .
V gene: TRBV30
CDR3 length: 14
D gene: .
J gene: TRBJ1-5
CDR3 DNA: TGTGCCTGGTCAGACTGGGGCGGCAATCAGCCCCAGCATTTT
CDR3 protein: CAWSDWGGNQPQHF

clone size: .
V gene: TRBV6-1
CDR3 length: 17
D gene: TRBD1
J gene: TRBJ2-7
CDR3 DNA: TGTGCCAGCAGTGAAACGTCCCTTCGGTGGACAGGGGGCGAGCAGTACTTC
CDR3 protein: CASSETSLRWTGGEQYF

clone size: .
V gene: TRBV11-2
CDR3 length: 19
D gene: TRBD2
J gene: TRBJ2-3
CDR3 DNA: TGTGCCAGCAGCCCCCTCACTCCGGTAGCGGGGGGGTACACAGATACGCAGTATTTT
CDR3 protein: CASSPLTPVAGGYTDTQYF